This T cell receptor (beta chain) stems from a study of blood T cell repertoires in COVID-19. CDR3 size: 16 residues. Looked up from germline, CDR1 is LNHDA and CDR2 is SQIVND (reference sequence). V dropped 3 bases and J dropped 4; count of bases not matched to a gene: 7. Assay: immunoSEQ multiplex PCR; the TCRdb copy retains only in-frame clones and omits some. In the table there are 290,000 or so clones, around 87% of which are singletons. This TCR derives from a man between 70 and 80 years old with acute or convalescent COVID-19. Sample: peripheral blood. This chain joins TRBV19 and TRBJ1-5; 9 nucleotides agree with TRBD1. The CDR3 nucleotides read TGTGCCAGTAGTATCACAGGGGGCCGAGGGAATCAGCCCCAGCATTTT. This codes for CASSITGGRGNQPQHF. The complete variable domain, with remaining parts taken from reference TRBV19 and TRBJ1-5, reads DGGITQSPKYLFRKEGQNVTLSCEQNLNHDAMYWYRQDPGQGLRLIYYSQIVNDFQKGDIAEGYSVSREKKESFPLTVTSAQKNPTAFYLCASSITGGRGNQPQHFGDGTRLSIL.